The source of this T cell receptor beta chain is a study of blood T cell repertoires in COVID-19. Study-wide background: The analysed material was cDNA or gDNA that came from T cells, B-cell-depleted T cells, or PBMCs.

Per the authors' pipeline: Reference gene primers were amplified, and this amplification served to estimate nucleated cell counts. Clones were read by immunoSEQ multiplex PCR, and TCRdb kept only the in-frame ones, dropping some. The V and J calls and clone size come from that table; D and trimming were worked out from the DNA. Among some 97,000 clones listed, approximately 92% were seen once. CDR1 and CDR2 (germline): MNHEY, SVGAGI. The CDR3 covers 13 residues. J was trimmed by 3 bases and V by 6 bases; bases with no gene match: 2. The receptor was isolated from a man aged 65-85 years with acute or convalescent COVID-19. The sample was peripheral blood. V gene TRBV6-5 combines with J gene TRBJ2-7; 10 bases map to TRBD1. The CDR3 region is CASRTGGGYEQYF. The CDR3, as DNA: TGTGCCAGCAGGACAGGGGGCGGCTACGAGCAGTACTTC.